This T cell receptor (beta chain) was sequenced during a study of blood T cells in healthy people across ages. This CDR3 comprises 13 residues. V lost 9 bases, J lost 0 bases, and 11 bases lay in between. The V gene's germline CDR1 is SEHNR and CDR2 FQNEAQ (reference sequence). Using a J-beta primer mix together with a sample-barcoded 5' primer, a second PCR was run for roughly 6 to 12 cycles. From the 5' RACE reads, TCRdb called clonotypes with MiXCR, one entry per CDR3 protein. The profile shows around 1.5 million distinct CDR3 sequences, roughly 59% of them singletons. Researchers isolated at least 6.5 million PBMCs per sample.

The receptor comes from a man aged 18 to 30 in good health. Sequences were obtained from blood. V and J are TRBV7-9 and TRBJ1-1; tentative D call: TRBD1 (6 bases). CDR3: CASEGGVNTEAFF. CDR3 nucleotides: TGTGCCAGTGAAGGGGGGGTGAACACTGAAGCTTTCTTT.